Below, one T cell receptor (beta chain) is given with its context. The sample comes from a study of blood T cell repertoires in COVID-19. Study background: Spain, Italy and the United States supplied samples that represented acute and convalescent COVID-19. In each case, the material was cDNA or gDNA derived from T cells, B-cell-depleted T cells, or PBMCs.

This CDR3 has 13 residues. Germline V gene sequence: CDR1 SQVTM, CDR2 ANQGSEA. V lost 5 bases to trimming and J lost 5 bases, with 15 bases between them. TCRdb keeps only in-frame clones here, not all; method: immunoSEQ multiplex PCR. The sample has about 400,000 clones, approximately 88% seen once; the top ten hold roughly 2%. The chain uses TRBV29-1 and TRBJ1-1, with D hard to call. This TCR derives from a woman aged 40 to 50 with acute COVID-19. The source material was PBMCs or T cells enriched from blood (not recorded which). CDR3 sequence: CSVRRVIGTEAFF. In DNA form, the CDR3 reads TGCAGCGTTAGGAGAGTAATCGGGACTGAAGCTTTCTTT. Looking up the rest from reference TRBV29-1 and TRBJ1-1 gives the full variable domain: SAVISQKPSRDICQRGTSLTIQCQVDSQVTMMFWYRQQPGQSLTLIATANQGSEATYESGFVIDKFPISRPNLTFSTLTVSNMSPEDSSIYLCSVRRVIGTEAFFGQGTRLTVV.